Listed below are T cell receptor beta chains from one sample, sequenced in a study of blood T cell repertoires in COVID-19. The table came from immunoSEQ multiplex PCR; TCRdb's copy has only in-frame clones and leaves some out. The sample consists of around 230,000 clones, over 70% of them appearing once. The sequenced material came from peripheral blood. The receptors originated from a woman in her forties or fifties with acute or convalescent COVID-19. The CDR3 runs from the conserved cysteine through the conserved F or W. The D gene is left open where the match is weak. Rows may omit the clone size; those that give it use once, few, many or a size class.

abundance,v_gene,d_gene,j_gene,CDR3aa,CDR3nt
-,TRBV15,-,TRBJ1-4,CATSRDWRNQGGKLFF,TGTGCCACCAGCAGAGATTGGCGAAATCAAGGGGGAAAACTGTTTTTT
-,TRBV5-5,-,TRBJ2-1,CASSQGNSYNEQFF,TGTGCCAGCAGCCAGGGGAACTCCTACAATGAGCAGTTCTTC
once,TRBV7-3,TRBD2,TRBJ2-7,CASSLTGGSYEQYF,TGTGCCAGCAGCTTAACCGGGGGGTCGTACGAGCAGTACTTC
-,TRBV5-1,TRBD1,TRBJ1-1,CASSPGGAPMNTEAFF,TGCGCCAGCAGCCCAGGGGGAGCGCCGATGAACACTGAAGCTTTCTTT
-,TRBV28,-,TRBJ1-1,CASSLEGRLNTEAFF,TGTGCCAGCAGTTTAGAGGGCAGATTGAACACTGAAGCTTTCTTT
-,TRBV4-1,TRBD1,TRBJ1-5,CASSHSGTAFNQPQHF,TGCGCCAGCAGCCATTCCGGGACAGCGTTCAATCAGCCCCAGCATTTT
-,TRBV6-1,TRBD1,TRBJ1-1,CASSEGTGFTEAFF,TGTGCCAGCAGTGAAGGGACAGGGTTCACTGAAGCTTTCTTT
few,TRBV6-5,TRBD1,TRBJ1-5,CASRGSDRAQPQHF,TGTGCCAGCAGGGGGTCGGACAGGGCTCAGCCCCAGCATTTT
-,TRBV7-2,-,TRBJ2-7,CASSLYFYEQYF,TGTGCCAGCAGCTTATACTTCTACGAGCAGTACTTC
-,TRBV29-1,-,TRBJ2-1,CSVPRPLKNEQFF,TGCAGCGTCCCGCGTCCTCTAAAGAATGAGCAGTTCTTC
-,TRBV5-6,TRBD1,TRBJ1-5,CASSFGQGSQPQHF,TGTGCCAGCAGCTTCGGACAGGGAAGTCAGCCCCAGCATTTT
-,TRBV6-5,TRBD1,TRBJ1-4,CASSRVQGAGKLFF,TGTGCCAGCAGCCGGGTACAGGGGGCCGGAAAACTGTTTTTT
once,TRBV28,-,TRBJ1-1,CASSTELSEAFF,TGTGCCAGCAGTACCGAACTTTCTGAAGCTTTCTTT
-,TRBV7-2,TRBD2,TRBJ2-7,CASSLGLVFYEQYF,TGTGCCAGCAGCTTGGGACTAGTCTTCTACGAGCAGTACTTC
once,TRBV6-6,TRBD1,TRBJ2-3,CASSPTAPGQGTDTQYF,TGTGCCAGCAGTCCTACCGCTCCGGGACAGGGAACAGATACGCAGTATTTT
-,TRBV28,-,TRBJ1-4,CASSSPQGIEKLFF,TGTGCCAGCAGTTCCCCACAGGGAATTGAAAAACTGTTTTTT
-,TRBV2,-,TRBJ1-1,CASRRGTEAFF,TGTGCCAGCAGGCGGGGGACTGAAGCTTTCTTT
-,TRBV4-2,-,TRBJ2-2,CASSQDLGGQGIGELFF,TGTGCCAGCAGCCAAGATCTTGGGGGCCAGGGCATCGGGGAGCTGTTTTTT
-,TRBV2,TRBD2,TRBJ2-7,CASREGTSGNYEQYF,TGTGCCAGCAGGGAAGGGACTAGCGGGAACTACGAGCAGTACTTC
-,TRBV2,-,TRBJ2-1,CASSGGSGRNNEQFF,TGTGCCAGCAGTGGCGGTAGCGGAAGAAACAATGAGCAGTTCTTC
once,TRBV6-6,TRBD2,TRBJ2-7,CASRPSGTSDEQYF,TGTGCCAGCAGACCCTCCGGGACTAGTGACGAGCAGTACTTC
-,TRBV30,-,TRBJ1-2,CAWSVGSRFTF,TGTGCCTGGAGTGTGGGTTCTAGGTTTACCTTC
-,TRBV19,TRBD2,TRBJ2-1,CASSTVAGVHNEQFF,TGTGCCAGTAGTACGGTAGCGGGAGTCCACAATGAGCAGTTCTTC
few,TRBV5-1,TRBD1,TRBJ2-3,CASSIGQVQVTDTQYF,TGCGCCAGCAGCATCGGACAGGTGCAAGTCACAGATACGCAGTATTTT
-,TRBV6-1,-,TRBJ1-4,CASSEQPAWGGEKLFF,TGTGCCAGCAGTGAACAGCCCGCCTGGGGAGGGGAAAAACTGTTTTTT
once,TRBV27,TRBD1,TRBJ1-5,CASSWSRGSNQPQHF,TGTGCCAGCAGTTGGTCCAGGGGGAGCAATCAGCCCCAGCATTTT
-,TRBV5-1,-,TRBJ2-5,CASSSGSPRETQYF,TGCGCCAGCAGCTCCGGCTCCCCTAGAGAGACCCAGTACTTC
-,TRBV5-6,TRBD1,TRBJ2-1,CASSLTRDSSPNEQFF,TGTGCCAGCAGCTTAACCCGGGACAGCTCCCCGAATGAGCAGTTCTTC
-,TRBV10-3,-,TRBJ1-4,CAISPSAGGNEKLFF,TGTGCCATCAGCCCATCCGCAGGTGGAAATGAAAAACTGTTTTTT
-,TRBV19,TRBD2,TRBJ2-7,CATRTGTSNYF,TGTGCCACTCGTACCGGGACTAGCAATTACTTC
once,TRBV11-2,-,TRBJ1-4,CASRSGVGEKLFF,TGTGCCAGCAGATCGGGGGTGGGGGAAAAACTGTTTTTT
-,TRBV24-1,TRBD2,TRBJ2-3,CATSDPFIAGGNTDTQYF,TGTGCCACCAGTGACCCATTCATAGCGGGAGGGAACACAGATACGCAGTATTTT
-,TRBV5-5,-,TRBJ2-7,CASSLLLRQTEQYF,TGTGCCAGCAGCTTGCTGCTCCGACAGACCGAGCAGTACTTC
-,TRBV27,TRBD1,TRBJ2-7,CASTRMGQGAYEQYF,TGTGCCAGCACCCGAATGGGACAGGGGGCTTACGAGCAGTACTTC
-,TRBV15,TRBD1,TRBJ1-1,CATPRTGPTEAFF,TGTGCCACACCCCGGACAGGGCCCACTGAAGCTTTCTTT
few,TRBV9,TRBD1,TRBJ1-3,CASSVGTGFLSGNTIYF,TGTGCCAGCAGCGTAGGGACAGGGTTCCTCTCTGGAAACACCATATATTTT
-,TRBV5-1,TRBD2,TRBJ2-1,CASSFLAGVSNEQFF,TGCGCCAGCAGCTTTTTAGCGGGAGTTAGCAATGAGCAGTTCTTC
-,TRBV19,-,TRBJ2-2,CASSIDRRGAVTGELFF,TGTGCCAGTAGTATAGATCGACGGGGGGCGGTAACCGGGGAGCTGTTTTTT
few,TRBV5-6,TRBD1,TRBJ2-7,CASSWTGSSYEQYF,TGTGCCAGCAGTTGGACAGGTAGCTCCTACGAGCAGTACTTC
-,TRBV19,-,TRBJ1-4,CASSIQRGGDEKLFF,TGTGCCAGTAGCATTCAAAGGGGGGGCGACGAAAAACTGTTTTTT